One sample yielded the 22 T cell receptor beta chains listed below, sequenced in a study of T cell responses to AZD1222 COVID-19 vaccine. Repertoires were generated with immunoSEQ multiplex PCR, while TCRdb's copy carries only in-frame clones and drops some. The sample holds about 82,000 clones, over 75% seen once. This specimen was peripheral blood, taken 28 days after the second AZD1222 dose. These TCRs come from an adult who received the AZD1222 COVID-19 vaccine.

CDR3 sequence: CASSLVQGGAYGYTF. The CDR3 DNA reads as TGTGCCAGCAGCTTAGTACAGGGCGGCGCCTATGGCTACACCTTC. The gene calls are TRBV7-6 and TRBJ1-2, with a tentative D call TRBD1 (6 bases). Germline loops: CDR1 SGHVS, CDR2 FNYEAQ. The length of the CDR3 is 15 residues. The germline V and J ends were trimmed by 1 base and 4 bases, with 13 bases remaining between them.

The gene calls are TRBV13 and TRBJ1-3; the match to TRBD1 covers 9 bases. This CDR3 has 16 amino acids. Looked up from germline, CDR1 is PRHDT and CDR2 is FYEKMQ (reference sequence). Unmatched junction bases numbered 11, after V lost 5 bases and J lost 6 bases. The CDR3 sequence is CASSRGGQGILNTIYF. In nucleotides, the CDR3 is TGTGCCAGCAGCCGCGGGGGACAGGGTATATTAAACACCATATATTTT.

The genes are TRBV5-1 and TRBJ1-5; 8 nucleotides agree with TRBD1. Germline V gives CDR1 SGHRS, CDR2 YFSETQ. V lost 0 bases, J lost 3 bases, and 5 bases stayed unmatched. The CDR3 extends over 16 amino acids. The DNA of the CDR3 is TGCGCCAGCAGCTTGGGTCCAGGGGGCTCCAATCAGCCCCAGCATTTT. Its protein product is CASSLGPGGSNQPQHF.

This clone was picked up one time. The chain has TRBV30 and TRBJ1-1; D gene unclear. From germline, CDR1 is GTSNPN and CDR2 SVGIG (reference sequence). The CDR3 is 13 amino acids. V lost 3 bases and J 7 bases, leaving 15 bases between the germline ends. CDR3 amino acids: CAWRPFSRSEAFF. In nucleotides, the CDR3 is TGTGCCTGGAGGCCTTTCTCCCGGAGTGAAGCTTTCTTT. The complete variable domain, with remaining parts taken from reference TRBV30 and TRBJ1-1, reads SQTIHQWPATLVQPVGSPLSLECTVEGTSNPNLYWYRQAAGRGLQLLFYSVGIGQISSEVPQNLSASRPQDRQFILSSKKLLLSDSGFYLCAWRPFSRSEAFFGQGTRLTVV.

The V call is TRBV10-2, the J call TRBJ1-6, with D possibly matching TRBD1 (5 bases). V gave up 2 bases and J gave up 9 bases, with 20 bases separating them. The CDR3 totals 17 residues. Germline values: CDR1 WSHSY, CDR2 SAAADI. CDR3 coding DNA: TGCGCCAGCAGTGAGGACGGAGGGCCGCAGGGAGGTTCACCCCTCCACTTT. Its protein product is CASSEDGGPQGGSPLHF.

The chain recombines TRBV5-5 with TRBJ2-3, with no clear D. CDR3 length: 12 residues. Trimming shortened V by 4 bases and J by 7 bases, and 10 bases separated the two germline ends. CDR1 is SGHKS, CDR2 YYEKEE, per germline (reference sequence). The CDR3 sequence: CASSPPTYTQYF. The CDR3 region has the DNA TGTGCCAGCAGCCCTCCGACCTATACGCAGTATTTT.

The chain carries TRBV7-9 and TRBJ1-1; D not certain. The CDR3 is 12 amino acids. CDR1 and CDR2 from the germline V gene are SEHNR and FQNEAQ (reference sequence). Trimming left V 4 bases short and J 7 bases short, with 10 bases between. The DNA of the CDR3 is TGTGCCAGCAGCTCGGACCCTCGTGAAGCTTTCTTT. Its translation is CASSSDPREAFF.

This rearrangement joins TRBV3-1 (or the pseudogene TRBV3-2) to TRBJ1-6, with 8 bases that match TRBD1. Germline values: CDR1 LGHDT, CDR2 YNNKEL (reference sequence). Losses at the gene ends were 1 base for V and 8 bases for J; bases not matched to a gene: 4. There are 15 residues in the CDR3. CDR3 loop: CASSQVSTGDSPLHF. DNA for the CDR3: TGTGCCAGCAGCCAAGTCTCGACAGGGGATTCACCCCTCCACTTT.

The genes are TRBV6-5 and TRBJ2-7, with 7 positions matching TRBD1. Germline trimming cut 10 bases from V and 5 bases from J; bases unmatched to any gene: 8. CDR3 length: 12 residues. Per the germline V gene, CDR1 is MNHEY and CDR2 is SVGAGI. The CDR3 is CAITGTADEQYF. DNA of the CDR3: TGTGCCATCACCGGGACAGCAGACGAGCAGTACTTC.

This chain joins TRBV30 and TRBJ2-5; the match to TRBD2 covers 8 bases. Germline CDR1 is GTSNPN and CDR2 is SVGIG (reference sequence). Germline trimming cut 8 bases from V and 3 bases from J; bases unmatched to any gene: 8. CDR3 length: 13 residues. The CDR3 spells CAGFLAGKETQYF. The CDR3 bases are TGTGCCGGCTTTTTAGCGGGGAAAGAGACCCAGTACTTC. The whole variable domain, filled in from reference TRBV30 and TRBJ2-5, reads SQTIHQWPATLVQPVGSPLSLECTVEGTSNPNLYWYRQAAGRGLQLLFYSVGIGQISSEVPQNLSASRPQDRQFILSSKKLLLSDSGFYLCAGFLAGKETQYFGPGTRLLVL.

The chain recombines TRBV7-2 with TRBJ2-7; TRBD1 matches 7 bases. CDR1 and CDR2 (germline): SGHTA, FQGNSA. The CDR3 runs to 15 residues. V gave up 5 bases and J gave up 4 bases; unmatched junction bases: 11. The CDR3 DNA reads as TGTGCCAGCAGCCAGACGACAGGGAAAGGGTACGAGCAGTACTTC. Translation gives CASSQTTGKGYEQYF.

The CDR3: CASSPARRGRTGELFF. The CDR3 DNA reads as TGTGCCAGTAGTCCCGCAAGGCGGGGTAGAACCGGGGAGCTGTTTTTT. The V gene is TRBV19, the J gene TRBJ2-2; D is perhaps TRBD2 (6 bases). The CDR3 runs to 16 residues. In germline, CDR1 is LNHDA, CDR2 SQIVND (reference sequence). V was cut by 5 bases and J by 5 bases, with 18 bases left in between.

V and J are TRBV4-3 and TRBJ1-2, with a tentative D call TRBD1 (5 bases). This CDR3 has 12 amino acids. Trimming cost V 3 bases and J 7 bases, with 9 bases left between them. Germline loops: CDR1 LGHNA, CDR2 YSLEER. The CDR3 region is CASSQWGGGYTF. The CDR3 DNA is TGCGCCAGCAGCCAGTGGGGGGGTGGCTACACCTTC.

The chain combines TRBV5-5 with TRBJ1-1, with TRBD1 matching over 7 bases. Germline CDR1 SGHKS, CDR2 YYEKEE (reference sequence). The CDR3 has 15 amino acids. V lost 3 bases and J lost 0; bases outside the gene matches: 5. CDR3 loop: CASSSVGTVNTEAFF. The CDR3 bases are TGTGCCAGCAGCTCCGTCGGGACAGTGAACACTGAAGCTTTCTTT.

The CDR3 region has the DNA TGTGCCTGGAGTGTACTAGGGAGCACAGATACGCAGTATTTT. Translated, it gives CAWSVLGSTDTQYF. V usage is TRBV30 and J usage is TRBJ2-3; maybe TRBD2 (5 bases). This CDR3 contains 14 residues. CDR1 and CDR2 (germline): GTSNPN, SVGIG (reference sequence). V gave up 0 bases and J gave up 0 bases, with 7 bases separating them.

This clone was seen a handful of times. The chain is built from TRBV19 and TRBJ1-1; no reliable D call. Trimming removed 4 bases from V and 8 bases from J, with 14 bases in between. Germline CDR1 LNHDA, CDR2 SQIVND (reference sequence). There are 13 residues in the CDR3. The CDR3 spells CASSTRRVGEAFF. CDR3 DNA sequence: TGTGCCAGTAGTACCCGAAGGGTAGGCGAAGCTTTCTTT.

On this clone: The same CDR3 can be traced to other DNA sequences in this sample. The chain is built from TRBV6-5 and TRBJ1-1; 7 positions match TRBD1. This CDR3 is 14 amino acids long. Germline CDR1 and CDR2: MNHEY and SVGAGI. The V gene end was trimmed by 6 bases and the J gene end by 0 bases; junction bases not matched to a gene: 4. The CDR3 loop reads CASRDRRLNTEAFF. In nucleotides, the CDR3 is TGTGCCAGCAGGGACAGGCGGCTGAACACTGAAGCTTTCTTT.

The gene calls are TRBV28 and TRBJ1-5; no clear D gene. V was cut by 3 bases and J by 0 bases, with 15 bases left in between. The germline V gene has CDR1 MDHEN and CDR2 SYDVKM. CDR3 size: 17 residues. Here the CDR3 DNA reads TGTGCCAGCAGTTTCGGCTACGGGATCCTTAGCAATCAGCCCCAGCATTTT. Translation: CASSFGYGILSNQPQHF.

This clone was picked up one time. The V call is TRBV4-3, the J call TRBJ1-1; 7 bases agree with TRBD1. Looked up from germline, CDR1 is LGHNA and CDR2 is YSLEER. The trim removed 3 bases at V and 10 bases at J, leaving 11 bases unmatched. This CDR3 comprises 14 residues. The CDR3 nucleotides read TGCGCCAGCAGCCAGACACAGGGGAGGGGCGGAGCTTTCTTT. It yields the protein CASSQTQGRGGAFF.

This clone was seen a few times. The chain is built from TRBV7-3 and TRBJ1-5, with D tentatively TRBD1 (6 bases). The V gene lost 4 bases and the J gene lost 3 bases, with 10 bases spanning the gap. The CDR3 is made up of 14 amino acids. Germline V lookup: CDR1 SGHTA, CDR2 FQGTGA. The CDR3 loop reads CASSSRDTNQPQHF. In nucleotides, the CDR3 is TGTGCCAGCAGCTCTCGGGACACCAATCAGCCCCAGCATTTT.

V and J are TRBV11-2 and TRBJ2-7; a possible D gene is TRBD1 (6 bases). Looked up from germline, CDR1 is SGHAT and CDR2 is FQNNGV. The CDR3 totals 14 residues. V was trimmed by 3 bases and J by 6 bases, leaving 15 bases between them. CDR3 in amino acids: CASSFNPAGVEQYF. The CDR3 bases are TGTGCCAGCAGCTTTAATCCGGCAGGGGTCGAGCAGTACTTC.

Here the CDR3 reads CASSFASSGQGLIPSGNTIYF. In nucleotides, the CDR3 is TGCGCCAGCAGCTTTGCCTCGTCGGGACAGGGGCTCATCCCTTCTGGAAACACCATATATTTT. This rearrangement joins TRBV5-1 to TRBJ1-3; 10 bases agree with TRBD1. The V gene end was trimmed by 2 bases and the J gene end by 1 base; junction bases not matched to a gene: 18. CDR1 and CDR2 from the germline V gene are SGHRS and YFSETQ. This CDR3 comprises 21 residues.